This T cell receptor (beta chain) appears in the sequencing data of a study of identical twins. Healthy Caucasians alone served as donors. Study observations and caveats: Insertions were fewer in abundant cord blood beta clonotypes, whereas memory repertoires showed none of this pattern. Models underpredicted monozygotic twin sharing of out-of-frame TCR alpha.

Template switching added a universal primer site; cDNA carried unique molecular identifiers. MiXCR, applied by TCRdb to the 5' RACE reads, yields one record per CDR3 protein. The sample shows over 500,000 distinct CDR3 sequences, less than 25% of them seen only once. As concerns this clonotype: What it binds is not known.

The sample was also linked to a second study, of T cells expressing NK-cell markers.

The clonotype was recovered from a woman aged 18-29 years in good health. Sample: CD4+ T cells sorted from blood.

CDR3 in amino acids: CASSRLGSGSGYTF. CDR3 DNA: TGTGCCAGCAGTAGACTGGGGTCGGGTAGTGGCTACACCTTC. The chain is built from TRBV7-2 and TRBJ1-2; D uncertain. The V and J ends lost 6 bases and 7 bases respectively, with 18 bases between them. The germline V gene encodes CDR1 SGHTA and CDR2 FQGNSA. The CDR3 totals 14 residues.